These 8 T cell receptor beta chains were sequenced from one sample in a study of cytomegalovirus exposure and HLA in healthy donors. Both 60 Vbeta primers and 13 Jbeta primers went into the PCR. Assay used: immunoSEQ multiplex PCR; TCRdb lists only in-frame clones, some missing. The table lists 95,000 to 150,000 clones, with roughly 3.5% in the top ten. The specimen sequenced was PBMCs. Receptors originate from a man aged 18 to 30 in good health and CMV-seronegative.

This chain joins TRBV20-1 and TRBJ2-7; D remains ambiguous. CDR1 is DFQATT, CDR2 SNEGSKA, per germline (reference sequence). The CDR3 is 10 residues long. The V gene lost 5 bases and the J gene lost 7 bases, with 9 bases spanning the gap. The CDR3 DNA reads TGCAGTGCTGGCCTGAGGGAGCAGTACTTC. As protein: CSAGLREQYF.

This chain links TRBV27 with TRBJ2-1; TRBD2 matches at 11 bases. This CDR3 contains 16 residues. Germline V CDR1 and CDR2: MNHEY, SMNVEV (reference sequence). After removal of 4 bases from V and 3 bases from J, the junction contained 5 bases not matched to a gene. CDR3 sequence (DNA): TGTGCCAGCAGTTGGTTAGGGACTAGCGGCTACAATGAGCAGTTCTTC. This encodes CASSWLGTSGYNEQFF.

The chain is built from TRBV4-1 and TRBJ2-1; TRBD2 might be the D (6 bases). The CDR3 covers 16 residues. CDR1 and CDR2 from the germline V gene are MGHRA and YSYEKL. Trimming left V 1 base short and J 3 bases short, with 13 bases between. CDR3 region: CASSQGSASVYNEQFF. CDR3 coding DNA: TGCGCCAGCAGCCAAGGATCGGCTAGCGTCTACAATGAGCAGTTCTTC.

The chain has TRBV15 and TRBJ2-5; D gene ambiguous. Deletions cut 0 bases from V and 1 base from J, with 9 bases between. Germline-derived CDR1 and CDR2 are LNHNV and YYDKDF (reference sequence). The CDR3 is made up of 15 amino acids. CDR3 loop: CATSRDIQVQETQYF. The CDR3 DNA sequence: TGTGCCACCAGCAGAGATATCCAGGTCCAAGAGACCCAGTACTTC. Variable domain in full (rest from reference TRBV15 and TRBJ2-5): DAMVIQNPRYQVTQFGKPVTLSCSQTLNHNVMYWYQQKSSQAPKLLFHYYDKDFNNEADTPDNFQSRRPNTSFCFLDIRSPGLGDTAMYLCATSRDIQVQETQYFGPGTRLLVL.

The CDR3 sequence: CASSGDRGLARGTQYF. For the CDR3, the DNA is TGTGCCAGCAGTGGGGACAGGGGCCTCGCACGAGGTACGCAGTATTTT. This chain joins TRBV2 and TRBJ2-3, with 10 bases matching TRBD1. The CDR3 totals 16 residues. The trim removed 4 bases at V and 8 bases at J, leaving 12 bases unmatched. Germline V CDR1 and CDR2: SNHLY, FYNNEI. Full variable domain (outside the CDR3, taken from reference TRBV2 and TRBJ2-3): EPEVTQTPSHQVTQMGQEVILRCVPISNHLYFYWYRQILGQKVEFLVSFYNNEISEKSEIFDDQFSVERPDGSNFTLKIRSTKLEDSAMYFCASSGDRGLARGTQYFGPGTRLTVL.

This sequence joins TRBV6-1 and TRBJ2-1; TRBD1 might be the D (6 bases). Germline-derived CDR1 and CDR2 are MNHNS and SASEGT. V lost 6 bases and J lost 10, with 13 bases in between. The CDR3 runs 12 residues. The CDR3 DNA is TGTGCCAGCAGAGGGGGAAGGACAGAGCAGTTCTTC. Amino acids: CASRGGRTEQFF.

This chain's CDR3 is CASSRQAAGELFF. The CDR3 coding sequence is TGTGCCAGTAGTAGGCAGGCCGCCGGGGAGCTGTTTTTT. The V and J genes are TRBV19 and TRBJ2-2; D is undetermined. CDR3 length equals 13 residues. Deletions cut 4 bases from V and 6 bases from J, with 9 bases between. In germline, CDR1 is LNHDA, CDR2 SQIVND (reference sequence).

As for this clone: Different DNA sequences within this sample yield the same CDR3. V and J are TRBV19 and TRBJ1-2; a possible D gene is TRBD1 (6 bases). Trimming cost V 3 bases and J 0 bases, with 11 bases left between them. The CDR3 runs to 15 residues. The germline gives CDR1 LNHDA, CDR2 SQIVND (reference sequence). The CDR3 protein is CASSIAAGANYGYTF. Written as DNA, the CDR3 is TGTGCCAGTAGTATCGCAGCAGGGGCTAACTATGGCTACACCTTC.